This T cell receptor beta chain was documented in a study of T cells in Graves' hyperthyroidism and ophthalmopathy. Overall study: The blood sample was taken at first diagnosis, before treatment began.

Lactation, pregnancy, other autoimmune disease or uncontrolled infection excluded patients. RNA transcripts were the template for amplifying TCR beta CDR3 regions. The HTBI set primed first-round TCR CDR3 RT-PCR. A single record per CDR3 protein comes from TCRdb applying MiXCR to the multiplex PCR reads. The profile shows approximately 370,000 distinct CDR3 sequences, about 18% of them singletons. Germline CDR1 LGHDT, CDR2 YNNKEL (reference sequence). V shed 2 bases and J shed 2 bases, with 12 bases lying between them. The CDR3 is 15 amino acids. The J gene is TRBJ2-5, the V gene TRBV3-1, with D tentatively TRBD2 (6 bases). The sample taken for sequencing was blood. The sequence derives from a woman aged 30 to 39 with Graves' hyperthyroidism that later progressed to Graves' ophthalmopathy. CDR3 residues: CASSQQGRGQETQYF. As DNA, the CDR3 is TGTGCCAGCAGCCAACAGGGTCGGGGGCAAGAGACCCAGTACTTC.